The 14 T cell receptor beta chains in this list originate from one sample, sequenced in a study of blood T cell repertoires in COVID-19. The assay was immunoSEQ multiplex PCR, and TCRdb's table has in-frame clones only and misses some. The table has about 260,000 clones, 70% to 90% seen once. The sample taken for sequencing was peripheral blood. Source of these receptors: a human donor in a cohort sampled during active COVID-19.

This clone was counted a single time. This rearrangement joins TRBV12-2 to TRBJ2-7; the tabulated D call, TRBD2, remains unverified against the DNA. TRBV12-2 is a pseudogene. The CDR3 runs to 16 residues. The CDR3 nucleotides read TGTGCAAGTCGCTTAAGTGGAGGGACGCTCGCCTACGAGCAGTACTTC. It translates to CASRLSGGTLAYEQYF.

The chain combines TRBV6-2 or TRBV6-3 with TRBJ1-1; the D is unclear. The CDR3 spans 13 residues. Trimming removed 5 bases at V and 4 bases at J, with 11 bases between. The germline V gene encodes CDR1 MNHEY and CDR2 SVGEGT. The CDR3: CASSTLRSTEAFF. As DNA, the CDR3 is TGTGCCAGCAGTACCCTCCGGAGCACTGAAGCTTTCTTT.

V gene TRBV5-1 combines with J gene TRBJ2-2; D ambiguous. Germline-derived CDR1 and CDR2 are SGHRS and YFSETQ. V shed 4 bases and J shed 0 bases, with 10 bases lying between them. This CDR3 contains 15 residues. CDR3 protein: CASSPSSTNTGELFF. Here the CDR3 DNA reads TGCGCCAGCAGCCCATCATCTACGAACACCGGGGAGCTGTTTTTT. The full variable domain, its missing parts supplied by reference TRBV5-1 and TRBJ2-2, is KAGVTQTPRYLIKTRGQQVTLSCSPISGHRSVSWYQQTPGQGLQFLFEYFSETQRNKGNFPGRFSGRQFSNSRSEMNVSTLELGDSALYLCASSPSSTNTGELFFGEGSRLTVL.

The chain couples TRBV21-1 to TRBJ2-6; the D segment call TRBD2 is taken from the table without a DNA check. TRBV21-1 is designated a pseudogene. The CDR3 covers 17 residues. The CDR3 DNA follows: TGTGCCAGCAGCCTGGATTCTAGAATCTCTGGGGCCAACGTCCTGACTTTC. As protein: CASSLDSRISGANVLTF.

The CDR3 DNA follows: TGTGCCAGCAGCCAAGGTCTCACCCCTACCTACGAGCAGTACTTC. It yields the protein CASSQGLTPTYEQYF. The V and J genes are TRBV3-1 (or the pseudogene TRBV3-2) and TRBJ2-7; no definite D call. The CDR3 length is 15 residues. In germline, CDR1 is LGHDT, CDR2 YNNKEL (reference sequence). Trimming stripped 1 base from V and 2 bases from J, with 12 bases between.

This clone showed up just a few times. Its ends do not fully match the called genes, so a read error is possible. The V call is TRBV5-5, the J call TRBJ1-1; TRBD1 matches 7 bases. Per germline, CDR1 SGHKS and CDR2 YYEKEE (reference sequence). CDR3 length: 15 residues. Written as DNA, the CDR3 is TGTGCCAGCAACTTGCCGGACAGGTTGAACACTGAAGCTTTCTTT. Encoded protein: CASNLPDRLNTEAFF.

The rearrangement joins TRBV4-3 to TRBJ2-7, with 9 bases matching TRBD2. V shed 0 bases, J shed 5 bases, and the junction held 17 bases outside the gene matches. Germline assignment: CDR1 LGHNA and CDR2 YSLEER. The CDR3 contains 19 residues. The chain's CDR3 is CASSQDLGPLAGPGDEQYF. DNA of the CDR3: TGCGCCAGCAGCCAAGATCTCGGTCCACTAGCGGGCCCCGGAGACGAGCAGTACTTC.

V gene TRBV3-1 (or the pseudogene TRBV3-2) combines with J gene TRBJ1-6; D gene uncertain. V lost 1 base, J lost 7 bases, and 8 bases lay in between. CDR1 and CDR2 (germline): LGHDT, YNNKEL (reference sequence). The CDR3 sequence is 14 residues long. The CDR3 nucleotides are TGTGCCAGCAGCCAAGGGCCCATAAATTCACCCCTCCACTTT. The encoded protein is CASSQGPINSPLHF.

The rearrangement uses TRBV4-3 and TRBJ1-2; D ambiguous. Trimming pared 4 bases from V and 4 bases from J, leaving 13 bases between. Germline-derived CDR1 and CDR2 are LGHNA and YSLEER. The CDR3 extends over 14 amino acids. The CDR3 bases are TGCGCCAGCAGCCCGGCGTACGCAGGCTATGGCTACACCTTC. This translates into CASSPAYAGYGYTF.

The chain uses TRBV29-1 and TRBJ2-7; the D gene is possibly TRBD1 (5 bases). Germline-derived CDR1 and CDR2 are SQVTM and ANQGSEA. There are 13 residues in the CDR3. The V gene lost 2 bases and the J gene lost 2 bases, with 10 bases spanning the gap. The CDR3 reads CSVEHQGTYEQYF. The CDR3 DNA reads TGCAGCGTTGAACACCAGGGTACCTACGAGCAGTACTTC.

V gene TRBV4-3 combines with J gene TRBJ1-1, with 8 bases identical to TRBD1. Germline-derived CDR1 and CDR2 are LGHNA and YSLEER. CDR3 size: 16 residues. With 0 bases clipped from V and 5 bases from J, the junction kept 8 bases outside the gene matches. The DNA for the CDR3 is TGCGCCAGCAGCCAAGATTCCGCAGGGGGCGCAACTGAAGCTTTCTTT. Protein product: CASSQDSAGGATEAFF.

This chain uses TRBV7-9 with TRBJ1-1; 8 positions match TRBD1. The ends lost 3 bases at V and 4 bases at J; junction bases unmatched: 4. The CDR3 extends over 14 amino acids. Germline V gene data show CDR1 as SEHNR and CDR2 as FQNEAQ (reference sequence). The CDR3 here is CASSLGQGATEAFF. CDR3 DNA sequence: TGTGCCAGCAGCTTGGGGCAGGGGGCCACTGAAGCTTTCTTT.

V usage is TRBV5-1 and J usage is TRBJ1-2; 9 positions match TRBD1. Germline CDR1 SGHRS, CDR2 YFSETQ. The CDR3 has 17 residues. Unmatched junction bases numbered 9, after V lost 1 base and J lost 2 bases. This CDR3 reads CASSLTGTGYTNYGYTF. In DNA form, the CDR3 reads TGCGCCAGCAGCTTGACCGGGACAGGGTATACGAACTATGGCTACACCTTC. The full variable domain, rest sourced from reference TRBV5-1 and TRBJ1-2, is KAGVTQTPRYLIKTRGQQVTLSCSPISGHRSVSWYQQTPGQGLQFLFEYFSETQRNKGNFPGRFSGRQFSNSRSEMNVSTLELGDSALYLCASSLTGTGYTNYGYTFGSGTRLTVV.

The rearrangement joins TRBV30 to TRBJ2-7, with a possible D match to TRBD1 (6 bases). CDR3 length: 15 residues. The ends were cut back, 4 bases at V and 0 bases at J, with 16 bases in the middle. CDR1 is GTSNPN and CDR2 is SVGIG in the germline V gene (reference sequence). This chain's CDR3 is CAWTGETGDSYEQYF. The CDR3, as DNA: TGTGCCTGGACCGGAGAGACAGGCGACTCCTACGAGCAGTACTTC.